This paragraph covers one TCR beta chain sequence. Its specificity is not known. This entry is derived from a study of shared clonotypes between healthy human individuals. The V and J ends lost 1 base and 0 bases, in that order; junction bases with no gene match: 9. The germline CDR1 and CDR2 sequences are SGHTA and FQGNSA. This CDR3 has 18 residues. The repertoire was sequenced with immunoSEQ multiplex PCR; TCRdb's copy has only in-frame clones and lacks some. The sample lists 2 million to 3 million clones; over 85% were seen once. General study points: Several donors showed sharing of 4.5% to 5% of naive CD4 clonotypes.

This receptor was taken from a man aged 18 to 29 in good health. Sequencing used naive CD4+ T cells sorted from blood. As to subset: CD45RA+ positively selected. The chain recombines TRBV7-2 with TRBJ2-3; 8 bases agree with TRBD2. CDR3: CASSLDPLAGLSTDTQYF. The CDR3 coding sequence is TGTGCCAGCAGCTTAGATCCCTTAGCGGGACTGAGCACAGATACGCAGTATTTT.